This T cell receptor beta chain was retrieved from a study of cytomegalovirus exposure and HLA in healthy donors. Primers included in the PCR were 60 Vbeta and 13 Jbeta primers. Generated by immunoSEQ multiplex PCR, the TCRdb table keeps only in-frame clones and is missing some. The table has roughly 120,000 clones, about two thirds seen once; the top ten hold about 9%. Germline V gene lookup returns CDR1 SGHTA and CDR2 FQGNSA. With 5 bases removed from V and 2 bases from J, the gap between germline ends came to 4 bases. CDR3 size: 13 residues. Sequenced material: PBMCs. The chain couples TRBV7-2 to TRBJ1-6; no clear D gene. This TCR was sampled from a man in his thirties or forties in good health and CMV-seropositive. DNA of the CDR3: TGTGCCAGCAGCCGTGCCTATAATTCACCCCTCCACTTT. This gives the protein CASSRAYNSPLHF.